The 4 T cell receptor beta chains given below trace back to one sample, sequenced in a study of vaccination effects on CD4 cells after COVID-19. Profiling relied on immunoSEQ multiplex PCR, and the TCRdb table lists in-frame clones only, not all of them. The sample contains roughly 31,000 clones, approximately 70% of which appear only once. CD4+ T cells were isolated after 10 days of culture. Their antigen targets remain unknown. This specimen was CD4+ T cells from PBMCs cultured without peptide, taken before COVID-19 vaccination. These receptors all come from a human donor who received a COVID-19 vaccine.

This chain joins TRBV19 and TRBJ2-5; 10 bases match TRBD2. The V gene end was trimmed by 5 bases and the J gene end by 3 bases; junction bases not matched to a gene: 9. This CDR3 contains 16 residues. From germline, CDR1 is LNHDA and CDR2 SQIVND (reference sequence). CDR3 sequence reads: CASSALGLAAEETQYF. The CDR3 DNA is TGTGCCAGTAGTGCCCTAGGACTAGCGGCGGAAGAGACCCAGTACTTC. Drawing the rest from reference TRBV19 and TRBJ2-5, the complete variable domain is DGGITQSPKYLFRKEGQNVTLSCEQNLNHDAMYWYRQDPGQGLRLIYYSQIVNDFQKGDIAEGYSVSREKKESFPLTVTSAQKNPTAFYLCASSALGLAAEETQYFGPGTRLLVL.

CDR3 residues: CASSGPIWGTSTDTQYF. The CDR3 region has the DNA TGCGCCAGCAGTGGCCCGATATGGGGGACGAGCACAGATACGCAGTATTTT. The J gene is TRBJ2-3, the V gene TRBV10-1; the D gene could be TRBD1 or TRBD2 (5 bases each). V was trimmed by 4 bases and J by 0 bases, leaving 17 bases between them. This CDR3 has 17 residues. From germline, CDR1 is WNHNN and CDR2 SYGVQD (reference sequence).

This rearrangement joins TRBV2 to TRBJ2-1; 11 bases agree with TRBD2. V gave up 6 bases and J gave up 9 bases; unmatched junction bases: 10. The CDR3 consists of 15 residues. Germline V gives CDR1 SNHLY, CDR2 FYNNEI. CDR3 region: CASRLSGGASREQFF. For the CDR3, the DNA is TGTGCCAGCAGACTTAGCGGGGGGGCCTCACGTGAGCAGTTCTTC.

This clone was detected once. This chain uses TRBV27 with TRBJ1-1; D remains unclear. The germline CDR1 and CDR2 sequences are MNHEY and SMNVEV (reference sequence). V was trimmed by 2 bases and J by 1 base, leaving 5 bases between them. CDR3 size: 13 residues. CDR3 loop: CASSLRPNTEAFF. CDR3 nucleotide sequence: TGTGCCAGCAGTTTACGACCGAACACTGAAGCTTTCTTT.